This T cell receptor (beta chain) was sequenced for a study of T cell clonotyping in hematopoietic cell transplantation. The time point here: recipient sample about 28 days before transplant, after cytoreduction. CDR1 and CDR2 (germline): SGDLS, YYNGEE. CDR3 length: 16 residues. Trimming removed 3 bases at V and 8 bases at J, with 23 bases between. Produced via immunoSEQ multiplex PCR; TCRdb's table is partial and in-frame only. This sample has about 18,000 clones, with 86% found just once. This rearrangement joins TRBV9 to TRBJ1-2; the D gene is possibly TRBD1 (6 bases). The material was peripheral blood mononuclear cells, obtained before stem cell transplant. The origin of this receptor is a man in his fifties or sixties with acute myeloid leukemia. Some clones in this sample may be carry-over from other donors' samples. As DNA, the CDR3 is TGTGCCAGCAGCGGACACGCCGGGGGGCGTGGGGTGGGCTACACCTTC. Protein product: CASSGHAGGRGVGYTF. Full variable domain (rest looked up from reference TRBV9 and TRBJ1-2): DSGVTQTPKHLITATGQRVTLRCSPRSGDLSVYWYQQSLDQGLQFLIQYYNGEERAKGNILERFSAQQFPDLHSELNLSSLELGDSALYFCASSGHAGGRGVGYTFGSGTRLTVV.